These 12 T cell receptor beta chains originate from one sample sequenced in a study of cytomegalovirus exposure and HLA in healthy donors. Both 60 Vbeta primers and 13 Jbeta primers went into the PCR. This table comes from immunoSEQ multiplex PCR, and its TCRdb copy is limited to in-frame clones, with some not included. The repertoire consists of over 80,000 clones, with 73% occurring once and the leading ten covering around 3.5%. The sample was PBMCs. The receptors stem from a middle-aged man in good health and CMV-seronegative.

This clone was seen only a few times. V and J are TRBV13 and TRBJ1-1; D is possibly TRBD1 (5 bases). Deletions cut 3 bases from V and 1 base from J, with 9 bases between. The CDR3 totals 14 residues. Germline V lookup: CDR1 PRHDT, CDR2 FYEKMQ (reference sequence). CDR3 protein: CASSLGLGNTEAFF. Written as DNA, the CDR3 is TGTGCCAGCAGCTTGGGACTAGGGAACACTGAAGCTTTCTTT. Complete variable domain (other parts from reference TRBV13 and TRBJ1-1): AAGVIQSPRHLIKEKRETATLKCYPIPRHDTVYWYQQGPGQDPQFLISFYEKMQSDKGSIPDRFSAQQFSDYHSELNMSSLELGDSALYFCASSLGLGNTEAFFGQGTRLTVV.

This rearrangement joins TRBV6-5 to TRBJ2-2, with D possibly TRBD2 on 5 matching bases. Germline values: CDR1 MNHEY, CDR2 SVGAGI. The CDR3 has 14 residues. V lost 6 bases to trimming and J lost 2 bases, with 10 bases between them. In DNA, the CDR3 is TGTGCCAGCAGGGACTCCTTAAACACCGGGGAGCTGTTTTTT. Protein product: CASRDSLNTGELFF.

Details on this clone: The CDR3 ends on some other residue instead of the conserved phenylalanine or tryptophan, so this is likely a read error. The DNA is omitted, as the CDR3 cannot be located on it reliably, and the CDR3 follows TCRdb's listing. The gene calls are TRBV5-6 and TRBJ1-4. Including both end residues, the CDR3 is 17 amino acids long. Germline values: CDR1 SGHDT, CDR2 YYEEEE. CDR3 amino acids: CASGLSPSNRPFRLTPR.

This clone was recorded a few times. CDR3: CASSSDLSTDTQYF. CDR3 nucleotides: TGTGCCAGCAGCTCGGACTTGAGCACAGATACGCAGTATTTT. The chain joins TRBV7-7 to TRBJ2-3, with D possibly TRBD2 on 5 matching bases. The CDR3 sequence is 14 residues long. Trimming cost V 4 bases and J 0 bases, with 8 bases left between them. Germline V gene sequence: CDR1 SSHAT, CDR2 FNYEAQ (reference sequence). The full variable domain, its missing parts supplied by reference TRBV7-7 and TRBJ2-3, is GAGVSQSPRYKVTKRGQDVTLRCDPISSHATLYWYQQALGQGPEFLTYFNYEAQPDKSGLPSDRFSAERPEGSISTLTIQRTEQRDSAMYRCASSSDLSTDTQYFGPGTRLTVL.

This clone occurred a few times. The chain couples TRBV6-5 to TRBJ2-7; weak D call: TRBD2 (5 bases). Germline CDR1 MNHEY, CDR2 SVGAGI. The CDR3 contains 12 residues. Trimming left V 6 bases short and J 2 bases short, with 8 bases between. This CDR3 is CASSGVAYEQYF. CDR3 coding DNA: TGTGCCAGCAGCGGGGTAGCCTACGAGCAGTACTTC.

This chain links TRBV6-4 with TRBJ2-7; 10 nucleotides line up with TRBD1. The CDR3 loop spans 15 amino acids. V was pared by 10 bases and J by 0 bases, with 9 bases of the junction left unmatched. CDR1 is MRHNA and CDR2 is SNTAGT in the germline V gene. CDR3 amino acids: CANPGQGSHSYEQYF. The CDR3 DNA follows: TGTGCCAACCCGGGACAGGGGTCCCACTCCTACGAGCAGTACTTC.

In this sample, this clone turned up once. The chain links TRBV5-1 to TRBJ2-2, with 8 bases matching TRBD1. Trimming cost V 7 bases and J 4 bases; bases outside gene matches: 18. CDR1 SGHRS and CDR2 YFSETQ come from the germline V gene. The CDR3 spans 18 residues. CDR3 residues: CASRVLTGAPGRTGELFF. In DNA, the CDR3 is TGCGCCAGCCGGGTTCTGACAGGGGCCCCGGGACGCACCGGGGAGCTGTTTTTT.

The chain links TRBV14 to TRBJ1-4; D unresolved. The CDR3 contains 14 residues. The V and J ends lost 0 bases and 4 bases respectively, with 6 bases between them. Germline V gene sequence: CDR1 SGHDN, CDR2 FVKESK. CDR3 loop: CASSQDRSNEKLFF. The CDR3 coding sequence is TGTGCCAGCAGCCAAGATAGAAGTAATGAAAAACTGTTTTTT.

The rearrangement uses TRBV6-6 and TRBJ2-1, with 9 bases aligning to TRBD1. The CDR3 has 15 residues. The V segment lost 7 bases and the J segment 8 bases; nucleotides outside the gene matches: 12. Germline V gene sequence: CDR1 MNHNY, CDR2 SVGAGI (reference sequence). The CDR3 DNA follows: TGTGCCAGCAACGATGGACAGGGGTCGTTCTATGAGCAGTTCTTC. Amino acids: CASNDGQGSFYEQFF.

The chain uses TRBV6-5 and TRBJ2-7, with D possibly being TRBD1 (6 bases). The CDR3 covers 14 residues. Trimming removed 5 bases from V and 5 bases from J, with 16 bases in between. Per germline, CDR1 MNHEY and CDR2 SVGAGI. CDR3 sequence (DNA): TGTGCCAGCAGTCAGAAGTGGGGGCGCCACGAGCAGTACTTC. This sequence encodes CASSQKWGRHEQYF.

The chain links TRBV29-1 to TRBJ1-2, with TRBD1 matching over 9 bases. J gave up 4 bases and V 4 bases, and 10 bases lay outside the gene matches. The CDR3 is 15 amino acids. Looked up from germline, CDR1 is SQVTM and CDR2 is ANQGSEA. In DNA form, the CDR3 reads TGCAGCGTTGTCAGCCAGGGACAGGGCCCCTATGGCTACACCTTC. Protein: CSVVSQGQGPYGYTF.

This clone was seen a few times. The chain is built from TRBV2 and TRBJ1-3, with a tentative D call TRBD1 (6 bases). V lost 2 bases to trimming and J lost 3 bases, with 8 bases between them. This CDR3 comprises 14 residues. Germline values: CDR1 SNHLY, CDR2 FYNNEI. This chain's CDR3 is CASSEQGNGNTIYF. DNA of the CDR3: TGTGCCAGCAGTGAACAGGGGAATGGAAACACCATATATTTT.